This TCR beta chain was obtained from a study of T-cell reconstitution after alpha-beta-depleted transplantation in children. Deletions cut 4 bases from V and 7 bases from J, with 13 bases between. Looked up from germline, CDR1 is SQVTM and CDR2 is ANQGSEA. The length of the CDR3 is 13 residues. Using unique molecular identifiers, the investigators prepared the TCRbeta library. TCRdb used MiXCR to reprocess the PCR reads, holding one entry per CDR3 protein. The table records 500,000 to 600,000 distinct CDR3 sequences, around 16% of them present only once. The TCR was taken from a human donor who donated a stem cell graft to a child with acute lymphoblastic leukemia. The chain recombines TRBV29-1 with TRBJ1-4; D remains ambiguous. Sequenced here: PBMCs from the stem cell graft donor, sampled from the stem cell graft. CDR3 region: CSVGNHKGEKLFF. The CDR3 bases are TGCAGCGTTGGAAATCACAAGGGTGAAAAACTGTTTTTT.